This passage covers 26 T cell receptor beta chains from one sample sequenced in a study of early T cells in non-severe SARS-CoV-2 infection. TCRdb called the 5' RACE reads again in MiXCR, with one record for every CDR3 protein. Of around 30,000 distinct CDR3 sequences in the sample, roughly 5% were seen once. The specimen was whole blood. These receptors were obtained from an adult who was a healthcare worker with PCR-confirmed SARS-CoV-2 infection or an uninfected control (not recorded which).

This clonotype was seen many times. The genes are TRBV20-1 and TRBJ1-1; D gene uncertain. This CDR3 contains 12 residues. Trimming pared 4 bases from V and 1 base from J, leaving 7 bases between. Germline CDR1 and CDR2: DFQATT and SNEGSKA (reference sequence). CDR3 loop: CSANRQNTEAFF. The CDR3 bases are TGCAGTGCTAACCGACAGAACACTGAAGCTTTCTTT.

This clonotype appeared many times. The CDR3 reads CSAWDRGKDTQYF. DNA of the CDR3: TGCAGTGCCTGGGACAGGGGAAAGGATACGCAGTATTTT. The chain employs TRBV20-1 and TRBJ2-3; 10 nucleotides line up with TRBD1. CDR1 is DFQATT, CDR2 SNEGSKA, per germline (reference sequence). V lost 6 bases to trimming and J lost 6 bases; unmatched junction nucleotides: 6. The CDR3 consists of 13 residues.

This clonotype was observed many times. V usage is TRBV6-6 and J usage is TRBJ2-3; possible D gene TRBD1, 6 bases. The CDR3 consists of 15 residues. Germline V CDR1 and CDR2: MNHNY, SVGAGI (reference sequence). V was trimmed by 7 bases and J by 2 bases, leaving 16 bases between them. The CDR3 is CASNLMAGATDTQYF. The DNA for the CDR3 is TGTGCCAGCAACTTAATGGCAGGGGCCACAGATACGCAGTATTTT.

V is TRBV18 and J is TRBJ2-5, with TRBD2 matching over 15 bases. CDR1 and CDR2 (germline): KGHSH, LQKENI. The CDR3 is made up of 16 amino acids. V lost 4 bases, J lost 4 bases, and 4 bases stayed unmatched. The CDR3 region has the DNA TGTGCCAGCTCACAAGGACTAGCGGGGGGGCGAGAGACCCAGTACTTC. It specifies CASSQGLAGGRETQYF.

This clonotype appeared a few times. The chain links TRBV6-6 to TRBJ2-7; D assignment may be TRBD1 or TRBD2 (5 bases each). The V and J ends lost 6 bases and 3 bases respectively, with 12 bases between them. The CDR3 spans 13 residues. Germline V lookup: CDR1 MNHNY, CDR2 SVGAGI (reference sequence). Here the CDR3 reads CASSGWGYYEQYF. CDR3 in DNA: TGTGCCAGCAGCGGATGGGGGTACTACGAGCAGTACTTC.

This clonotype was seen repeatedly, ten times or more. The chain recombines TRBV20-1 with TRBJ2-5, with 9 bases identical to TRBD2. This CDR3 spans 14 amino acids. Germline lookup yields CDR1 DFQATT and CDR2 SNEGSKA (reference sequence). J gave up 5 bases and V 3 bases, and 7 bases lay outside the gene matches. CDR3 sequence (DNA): TGCAGTGCTAGCCAGGGACTAGCCCTCGAGACCCAGTACTTC. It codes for CSASQGLALETQYF.

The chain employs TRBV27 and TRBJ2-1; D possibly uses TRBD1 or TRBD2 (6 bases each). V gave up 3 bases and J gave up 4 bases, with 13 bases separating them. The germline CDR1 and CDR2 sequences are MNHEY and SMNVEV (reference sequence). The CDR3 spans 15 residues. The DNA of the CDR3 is TGTGCCAGCAGTTTCATCGGGGGCGGGTACAATGAGCAGTTCTTC. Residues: CASSFIGGGYNEQFF.

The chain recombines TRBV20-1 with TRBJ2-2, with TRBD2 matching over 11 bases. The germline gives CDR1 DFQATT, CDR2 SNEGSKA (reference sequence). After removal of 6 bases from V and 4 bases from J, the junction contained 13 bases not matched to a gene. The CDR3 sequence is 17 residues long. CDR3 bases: TGCAGTGCCTACCCTCTAGCGGGAGGAACAGGCACCGGGGAGCTGTTTTTT. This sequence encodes CSAYPLAGGTGTGELFF.

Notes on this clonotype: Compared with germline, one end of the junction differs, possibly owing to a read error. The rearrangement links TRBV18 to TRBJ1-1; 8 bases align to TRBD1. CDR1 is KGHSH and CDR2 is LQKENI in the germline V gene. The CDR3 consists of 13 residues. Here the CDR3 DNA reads TGTGCCAGCTCACTCCGGGACAGGTATGAACCTTTCTTT. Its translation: CASSLRDRYEPFF.

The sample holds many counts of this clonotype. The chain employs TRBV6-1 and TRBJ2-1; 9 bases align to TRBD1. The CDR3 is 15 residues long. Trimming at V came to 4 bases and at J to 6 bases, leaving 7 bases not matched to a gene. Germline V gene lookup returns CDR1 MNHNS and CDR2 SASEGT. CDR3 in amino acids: CASSARQGVGNEQFF. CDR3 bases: TGTGCCAGCAGTGCTCGACAGGGGGTCGGCAATGAGCAGTTCTTC.

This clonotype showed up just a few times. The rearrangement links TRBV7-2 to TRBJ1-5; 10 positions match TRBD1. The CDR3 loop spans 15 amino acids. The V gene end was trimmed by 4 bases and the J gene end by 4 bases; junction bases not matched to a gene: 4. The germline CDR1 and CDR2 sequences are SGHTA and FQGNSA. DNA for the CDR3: TGTGCCAGCAGCTGGGACAGGGGCAATAATCAGCCCCAGCATTTT. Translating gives CASSWDRGNNQPQHF.

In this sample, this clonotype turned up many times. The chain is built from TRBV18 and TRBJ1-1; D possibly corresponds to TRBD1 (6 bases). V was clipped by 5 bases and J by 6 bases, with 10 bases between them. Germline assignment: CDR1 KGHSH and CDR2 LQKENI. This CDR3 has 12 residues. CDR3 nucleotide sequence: TGTGCCAGCTCAATTGGGGGGCCTGAAGCTTTCTTT. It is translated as CASSIGGPEAFF.

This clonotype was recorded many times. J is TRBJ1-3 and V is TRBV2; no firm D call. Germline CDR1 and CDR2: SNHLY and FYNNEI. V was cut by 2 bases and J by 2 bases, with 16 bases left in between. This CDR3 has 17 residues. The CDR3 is CASSESPGYGAGNTIYF. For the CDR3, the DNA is TGTGCCAGCAGTGAATCCCCGGGGTATGGCGCTGGAAACACCATATATTTT.

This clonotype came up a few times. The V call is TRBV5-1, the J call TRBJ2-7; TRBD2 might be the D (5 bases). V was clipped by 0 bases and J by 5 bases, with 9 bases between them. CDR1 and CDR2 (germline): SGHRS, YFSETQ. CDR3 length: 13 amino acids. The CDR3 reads CASSLAGVHEQYF. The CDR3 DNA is TGCGCCAGCAGCTTGGCCGGGGTCCACGAGCAGTACTTC. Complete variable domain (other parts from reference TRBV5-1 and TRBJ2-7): KAGVTQTPRYLIKTRGQQVTLSCSPISGHRSVSWYQQTPGQGLQFLFEYFSETQRNKGNFPGRFSGRQFSNSRSEMNVSTLELGDSALYLCASSLAGVHEQYFGPGTRLTVT.

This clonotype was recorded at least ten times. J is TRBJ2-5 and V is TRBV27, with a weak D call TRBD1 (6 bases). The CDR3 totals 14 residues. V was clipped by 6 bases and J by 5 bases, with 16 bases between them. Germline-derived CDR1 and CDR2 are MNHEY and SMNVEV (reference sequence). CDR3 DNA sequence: TGTGCCAGCAGGCACCCAGGGGTGGTGGAGACCCAGTACTTC. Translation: CASRHPGVVETQYF.

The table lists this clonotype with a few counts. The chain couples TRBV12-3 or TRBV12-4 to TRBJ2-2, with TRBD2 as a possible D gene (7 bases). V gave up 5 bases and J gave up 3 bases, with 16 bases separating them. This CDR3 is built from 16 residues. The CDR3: CASSALGGPDTGELFF. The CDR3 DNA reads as TGTGCCAGCAGTGCCTTGGGGGGGCCTGACACCGGGGAGCTGTTTTTT.

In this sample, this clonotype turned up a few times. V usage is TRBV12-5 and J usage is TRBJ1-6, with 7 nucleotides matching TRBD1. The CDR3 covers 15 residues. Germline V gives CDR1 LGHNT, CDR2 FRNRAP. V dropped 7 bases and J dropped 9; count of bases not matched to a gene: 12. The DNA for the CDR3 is TGTGCTAGTGCCGGACCCTGGCAGGGGGTTTCACCCCTCCACTTT. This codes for CASAGPWQGVSPLHF.

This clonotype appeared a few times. The DNA of the CDR3 is TGTGCCAGCAGTGGAGACATCCTCAGCTCCTACGAGCAGTACTTC. Amino acid sequence: CASSGDILSSYEQYF. The chain is built from TRBV6-6 and TRBJ2-7; D unresolved. The V gene's germline CDR1 is MNHNY and CDR2 SVGAGI (reference sequence). V lost 5 bases and J lost 0, with 14 bases in between. The CDR3 spans 15 residues.

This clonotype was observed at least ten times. In nucleotides, the CDR3 is TGTGCCAGCACGCCCGGCAGGGGGCAGAGTGAAAAACTGTTTTTT. Translation gives CASTPGRGQSEKLFF. The chain recombines TRBV28 with TRBJ1-4, with 8 bases identical to TRBD1. Germline assignment: CDR1 MDHEN and CDR2 SYDVKM. The CDR3 runs 15 residues. The ends lost 7 bases at V and 7 bases at J; junction bases unmatched: 11.

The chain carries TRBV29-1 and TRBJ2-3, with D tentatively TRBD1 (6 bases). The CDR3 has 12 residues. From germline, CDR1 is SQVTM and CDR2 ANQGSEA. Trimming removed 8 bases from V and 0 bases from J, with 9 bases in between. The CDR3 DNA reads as TGCAGCTACGGACAGAGCACAGATACGCAGTATTTT. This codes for CSYGQSTDTQYF.

As DNA, the CDR3 is TGCAGTGCTAGCAGGCAGCTGAACACTGAAGCTTTCTTT. It codes for CSASRQLNTEAFF. V gene TRBV20-1 combines with J gene TRBJ1-1, with D hard to call. The CDR3 consists of 13 residues. The V gene lost 3 bases and the J gene lost 0 bases, with 8 bases spanning the gap. The germline gives CDR1 DFQATT, CDR2 SNEGSKA (reference sequence).

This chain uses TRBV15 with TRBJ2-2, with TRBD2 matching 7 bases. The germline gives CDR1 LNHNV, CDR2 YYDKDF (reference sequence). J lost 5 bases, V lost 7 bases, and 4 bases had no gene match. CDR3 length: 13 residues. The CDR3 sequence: CATNLGGTGELFF. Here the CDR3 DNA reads TGTGCCACCAATTTGGGGGGGACCGGGGAGCTGTTTTTT. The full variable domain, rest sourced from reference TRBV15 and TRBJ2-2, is DAMVIQNPRYQVTQFGKPVTLSCSQTLNHNVMYWYQQKSSQAPKLLFHYYDKDFNNEADTPDNFQSRRPNTSFCFLDIRSPGLGDTAMYLCATNLGGTGELFFGEGSRLTVL.

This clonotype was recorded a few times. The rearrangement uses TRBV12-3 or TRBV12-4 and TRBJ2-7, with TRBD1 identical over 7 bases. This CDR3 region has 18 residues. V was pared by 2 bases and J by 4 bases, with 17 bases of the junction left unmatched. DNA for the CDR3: TGTGCCAGCAGTTTAACGCACAGGGGCCGGTGGGGTTTTTACGAGCAGTACTTC. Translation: CASSLTHRGRWGFYEQYF.

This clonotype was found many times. Here the CDR3 DNA reads TGTGCCAGCAGCGTAGAAAACGGGGAGCTGTTTTTT. Encoded protein: CASSVENGELFF. The V and J genes are TRBV9 and TRBJ2-2; D unresolved. The CDR3 contains 12 residues. Germline CDR1 is SGDLS and CDR2 is YYNGEE. With 0 bases removed from V and 7 bases from J, the gap between germline ends came to 4 bases.

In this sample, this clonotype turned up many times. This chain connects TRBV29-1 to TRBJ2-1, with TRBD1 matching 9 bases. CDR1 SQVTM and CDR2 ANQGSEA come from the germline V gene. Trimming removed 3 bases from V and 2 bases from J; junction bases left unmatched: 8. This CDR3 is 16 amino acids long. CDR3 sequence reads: CSVEGGQGAPYNEQFF. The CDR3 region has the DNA TGCAGCGTTGAGGGGGGACAGGGAGCCCCCTACAATGAGCAGTTCTTC.

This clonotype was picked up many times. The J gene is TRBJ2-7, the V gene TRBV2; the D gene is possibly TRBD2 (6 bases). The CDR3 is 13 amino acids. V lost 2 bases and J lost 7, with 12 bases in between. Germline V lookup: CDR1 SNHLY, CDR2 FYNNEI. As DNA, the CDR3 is TGTGCCAGCAGTGAATTTACGAGCGGGGAGCAGTACTTC. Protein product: CASSEFTSGEQYF.